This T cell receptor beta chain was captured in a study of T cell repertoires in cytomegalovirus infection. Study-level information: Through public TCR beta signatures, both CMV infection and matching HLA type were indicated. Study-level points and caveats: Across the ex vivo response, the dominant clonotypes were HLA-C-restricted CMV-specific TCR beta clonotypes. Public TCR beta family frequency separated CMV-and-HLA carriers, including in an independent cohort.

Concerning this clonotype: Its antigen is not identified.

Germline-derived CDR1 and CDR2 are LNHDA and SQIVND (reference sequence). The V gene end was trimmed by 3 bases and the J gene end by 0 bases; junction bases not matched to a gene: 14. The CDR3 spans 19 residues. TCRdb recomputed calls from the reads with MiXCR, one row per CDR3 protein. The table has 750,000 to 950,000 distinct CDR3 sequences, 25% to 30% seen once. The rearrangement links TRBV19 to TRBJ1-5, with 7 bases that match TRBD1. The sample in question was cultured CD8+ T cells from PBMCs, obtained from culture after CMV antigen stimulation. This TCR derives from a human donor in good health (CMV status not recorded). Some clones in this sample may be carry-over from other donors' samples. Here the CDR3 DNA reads TGTGCCAGTAGTATTAGAAACGACTTGAGGGGGCATAGCAATCAGCCCCAGCATTTT. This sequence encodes CASSIRNDLRGHSNQPQHF.